This entry lists 19 T cell receptor beta chains sequenced from one sample in a study of blood T cell repertoires in COVID-19. The assay was immunoSEQ multiplex PCR, and TCRdb's table has in-frame clones only and misses some. The sample includes roughly 400,000 clones, 80% to 90% of them seen just once. Source material: PBMCs or T cells enriched from blood (not recorded which). All receptors come from a man aged 30 to 39 who had recovered from COVID-19.

The CDR3: CAWKDRATNEKLFF. The CDR3 region has the DNA TGTGCCTGGAAGGACAGAGCAACTAATGAAAAACTGTTTTTT. The V and J genes are TRBV30 and TRBJ1-4, with a possible D match to TRBD1 (6 bases). The CDR3 has 14 residues. CDR1 is GTSNPN, CDR2 SVGIG, per germline (reference sequence). The germline V and J ends were trimmed by 4 bases and 0 bases, with 9 bases remaining between them. Variable domain in full (rest from reference TRBV30 and TRBJ1-4): SQTIHQWPATLVQPVGSPLSLECTVEGTSNPNLYWYRQAAGRGLQLLFYSVGIGQISSEVPQNLSASRPQDRQFILSSKKLLLSDSGFYLCAWKDRATNEKLFFGSGTQLSVL.

V usage is TRBV18 and J usage is TRBJ2-5; perhaps TRBD2 as D (5 bases). CDR3 length: 13 amino acids. V dropped 3 bases and J dropped 7 bases, with 12 bases sitting between them. Germline V lookup: CDR1 KGHSH, CDR2 LQKENI. The CDR3 region is CASSPVGMGTQYF. DNA for the CDR3: TGTGCCAGCTCACCGGTCGGGATGGGGACCCAGTACTTC. Full variable domain (outside the CDR3, taken from reference TRBV18 and TRBJ2-5): NAGVMQNPRHLVRRRGQEARLRCSPMKGHSHVYWYRQLPEEGLKFMVYLQKENIIDESGMPKERFSAEFPKEGPSILRIQQVVRGDSAAYFCASSPVGMGTQYFGPGTRLLVL.

The gene calls are TRBV2 and TRBJ2-1; 8 bases align to TRBD1. CDR3 length equals 14 residues. Germline V gene lookup returns CDR1 SNHLY and CDR2 FYNNEI. Germline trimming cut 7 bases from V and 6 bases from J; bases unmatched to any gene: 8. DNA of the CDR3: TGTGCCAGCACCCGGACAGGGTCTTCCAATGAGCAGTTCTTC. It yields the protein CASTRTGSSNEQFF. The complete variable domain, with remaining parts taken from reference TRBV2 and TRBJ2-1, reads EPEVTQTPSHQVTQMGQEVILRCVPISNHLYFYWYRQILGQKVEFLVSFYNNEISEKSEIFDDQFSVERPDGSNFTLKIRSTKLEDSAMYFCASTRTGSSNEQFFGPGTRLTVL.

The rearrangement joins TRBV11-3 to TRBJ2-3, with 9 bases that match TRBD1. CDR3 length: 15 amino acids. V lost 5 bases to trimming and J lost 2 bases; unmatched junction nucleotides: 5. Germline V lookup: CDR1 SGHNT, CDR2 YENEEA. CDR3 amino acids: CASSQDRGHTDTQYF. In DNA form, the CDR3 reads TGTGCCAGCAGCCAGGACAGGGGACACACAGATACGCAGTATTTT.

The chain links TRBV15 to TRBJ2-1; no clear D gene. V was cut by 0 bases and J by 4 bases, with 10 bases left in between. The CDR3 runs 15 residues. Per germline, CDR1 LNHNV and CDR2 YYDKDF (reference sequence). The CDR3 is CATSRDLAEYNEQFF. The CDR3 nucleotides are TGTGCCACCAGCAGAGATCTGGCGGAGTACAATGAGCAGTTCTTC. The variable domain in full, completed from reference TRBV15 and TRBJ2-1, reads DAMVIQNPRYQVTQFGKPVTLSCSQTLNHNVMYWYQQKSSQAPKLLFHYYDKDFNNEADTPDNFQSRRPNTSFCFLDIRSPGLGDTAMYLCATSRDLAEYNEQFFGPGTRLTVL.

The chain couples TRBV7-2 to TRBJ1-1, with D uncertain. CDR1 is SGHTA and CDR2 is FQGNSA in the germline V gene. This CDR3 is built from 14 residues. The V end lost 2 bases, the J end lost 1 base, and 8 bases lay between the germline ends. This CDR3 reads CASSLFQANTEAFF. The CDR3 nucleotides read TGTGCCAGCAGCTTATTCCAGGCGAACACTGAAGCTTTCTTT. The entire variable domain, with the rest obtained from reference TRBV7-2 and TRBJ1-1, is as follows: GAGVSQSPSNKVTEKGKDVELRCDPISGHTALYWYRQSLGQGLEFLIYFQGNSAPDKSGLPSDRFSAERTGGSVSTLTIQRTQQEDSAVYLCASSLFQANTEAFFGQGTRLTVV.

A word on this clone: The junction and the germline gene differ at one end; a read error may be behind it. The V and J genes are TRBV5-1 and TRBJ1-4; D may be TRBD1 (5 bases). The CDR3 runs to 15 residues. From germline, CDR1 is SGHRS and CDR2 YFSETQ. For the CDR3, the DNA is TGCGCCAGCAGCTTGGGCGGGGCAACGAATGAAAAACTGTTTTTT. Translation gives CASSLGGATNEKLFF. Full variable domain (missing parts from reference TRBV5-1 and TRBJ1-4): KAGVTQTPRYLIKTRGQQVTLSCSPISGHRSVSWYQQTPGQGLQFLFEYFSETQRNKGNFPGRFSGRQFSNSRSEMNVSTLELGDSALYLCASSLGGATNEKLFFGSGTQLSVL.

J is TRBJ2-7 and V is TRBV5-1, with TRBD1 matching 8 bases. This CDR3 contains 15 residues. After removal of 0 bases from V and 5 bases from J, the junction contained 7 bases not matched to a gene. Germline-derived CDR1 and CDR2 are SGHRS and YFSETQ. The CDR3 region is CASSLASTGVDEQYF. CDR3 DNA sequence: TGCGCCAGCAGCTTGGCCTCGACAGGGGTAGACGAGCAGTACTTC.

The rearrangement links TRBV5-6 to TRBJ1-6; D is uncertain. Trimming removed 1 base from V and 10 bases from J, with 15 bases in between. Germline loops: CDR1 SGHDT, CDR2 YYEEEE. The CDR3 sequence is 15 residues long. The CDR3 bases are TGTGCCAGCAGCTTGAGCCAGATTAGCAGATCACCCCTCCACTTT. This translates into CASSLSQISRSPLHF.

The chain employs TRBV24-1 and TRBJ1-5; TRBD1 might be the D (5 bases). CDR3 length: 13 amino acids. Germline assignment: CDR1 KGHDR and CDR2 SFDVKD. V was shortened by 4 bases and J by 6 bases, with 9 bases between the two germline ends. CDR3 in amino acids: CATSEAGRQPQHF. As DNA, the CDR3 is TGTGCCACCAGTGAGGCAGGGCGTCAGCCCCAGCATTTT.

V usage is TRBV12-3 or TRBV12-4 and J usage is TRBJ1-1; D gene ambiguous. The CDR3 contains 12 residues. The V end was cut by 6 bases, the J end by 5 bases, with 10 bases between. The CDR3 loop is CASSPTRTEAFF. CDR3 nucleotides: TGTGCCAGCAGCCCTACTAGGACTGAAGCTTTCTTT.

V usage is TRBV7-6 and J usage is TRBJ2-2; a weak D match, TRBD2 (6 bases). CDR1 is SGHVS and CDR2 is FNYEAQ in the germline V gene. V dropped 5 bases and J dropped 1 base, with 11 bases sitting between them. CDR3 length equals 15 residues. The CDR3 here is CASSLISGNTGELFF. The CDR3 DNA is TGTGCCAGCAGCCTCATTAGCGGGAACACCGGGGAGCTGTTTTTT.

This clone occurred a few times. This sequence joins TRBV3-1 (or the pseudogene TRBV3-2) and TRBJ2-1; 9 positions agree with TRBD1. With V trimmed by 1 base and J by 2 bases, 6 bases remained unmatched. This CDR3 is built from 17 residues. Germline CDR1 is LGHDT and CDR2 is YNNKEL (reference sequence). CDR3 sequence (DNA): TGTGCCAGCAGCCAAGCCTGGGGACAGGGCCCCTACAATGAGCAGTTCTTC. It specifies CASSQAWGQGPYNEQFF.

Only one count was recorded for this clone. V is TRBV6-5 and J is TRBJ1-5; a weak D match, TRBD1 (6 bases). The CDR3 is 15 amino acids. The germline V gene encodes CDR1 MNHEY and CDR2 SVGAGI. The V end lost 2 bases, the J end lost 3 bases, and 11 bases lay between the germline ends. This chain's CDR3 is CASSYLGAYNQPQHF. DNA for the CDR3: TGTGCCAGCAGTTACCTGGGGGCATACAATCAGCCCCAGCATTTT.

Concerning this clone itself: The junction and the germline gene differ at one end; a read error may be behind it. The rearrangement joins TRBV5-4 to TRBJ2-3; 13 nucleotides align to TRBD2. This CDR3 spans 13 amino acids. Germline values: CDR1 SGHNT, CDR2 YYREEE (reference sequence). CDR3 sequence reads: CASSSQGLAGRDF. Here the CDR3 DNA reads TGTGCCAGCAGTTCCCAGGGACTAGCGGGGCGGGATTTT.

The chain links TRBV7-2 to TRBJ1-5; 9 nucleotides align to TRBD1. Germline CDR1 SGHTA, CDR2 FQGNSA. This CDR3 spans 16 amino acids. The ends lost 5 bases at V and 7 bases at J; junction bases unmatched: 12. The CDR3: CASSQETTGGSQPQHF. As DNA, the CDR3 is TGTGCCAGCAGCCAAGAGACGACAGGGGGTTCCCAGCCCCAGCATTTT.

V is TRBV12-3 or TRBV12-4 and J is TRBJ2-5, with 9 positions matching TRBD1. CDR3 length: 13 residues. Trimming took 6 bases from V and 4 from J; bases not matched to a gene: 3. The CDR3: CASRETGGETQYF. The CDR3 DNA reads as TGTGCCAGCAGGGAGACAGGGGGAGAGACCCAGTACTTC.

This chain uses TRBV4-2 with TRBJ1-5; 11 bases are shared with TRBD1. V gave up 4 bases and J gave up 2 bases; unmatched junction bases: 13. Germline V gene sequence: CDR1 LGHNA, CDR2 YNFKEQ. This CDR3 region has 19 residues. CDR3 in DNA: TGTGCCAGCAGCCCTTTCGGACAGGGGGCTGTATCTGGCAATCAGCCCCAGCATTTT. Translation: CASSPFGQGAVSGNQPQHF.

The V and J genes are TRBV28 and TRBJ2-5; weak D call: TRBD1 (5 bases). The length of the CDR3 is 14 residues. V was cut by 10 bases and J by 5 bases, with 20 bases left in between. Germline-derived CDR1 and CDR2 are MDHEN and SYDVKM. In nucleotides, the CDR3 is TGTGCCACCCAGGGAACCCTTTCCCTCGAGACCCAGTACTTC. Its protein is CATQGTLSLETQYF. Using reference TRBV28 and TRBJ2-5 for the parts outside the CDR3, the full variable domain is DVKVTQSSRYLVKRTGEKVFLECVQDMDHENMFWYRQDPGLGLRLIYFSYDVKMKEKGDIPEGYSVSREKKERFSLILESASTNQTSMYLCATQGTLSLETQYFGPGTRLLVL.